A single sample gave rise to the 9 T cell receptor beta chains below, sequenced in a study of shared clonotypes between healthy human individuals. Terminally differentiated effector memory CD45RA+ cells were left out of the naive CD8 fraction, which was CD45RO-negative and positively selected for CCR7. This table comes from immunoSEQ multiplex PCR, and its TCRdb copy is limited to in-frame clones, with some not included. The sample has millions of clones, about 93% seen once; the top ten hold 1.7%. Sequencing was carried out using naive CD8+ T cells from PBMCs. The receptors here all came from a man aged 18 to 30 in good health. Some clones in this sample may be carry-over from other donors' samples.

V is TRBV7-8 and J is TRBJ2-5, with TRBD1 matching over 9 bases. CDR1 is SGHVS and CDR2 is FQNEAQ in the germline V gene. The V and J ends lost 5 bases and 4 bases, in that order; junction bases with no gene match: 2. The CDR3 sequence is 13 residues long. CDR3 sequence: CASSVDRGETQYF. CDR3 sequence (DNA): TGTGCCAGCAGCGTGGACAGGGGAGAGACCCAGTACTTC.

This chain joins TRBV10-3 and TRBJ1-1; the D gene is possibly TRBD1 (5 bases). The CDR3 consists of 16 residues. CDR1 and CDR2 (germline): ENHRY, SYGVKD. V lost 0 bases and J 7 bases, leaving 18 bases between the germline ends. The DNA of the CDR3 is TGTGCCATCAGTGAGTCCCAGGAGGTCTGGAGGGGTGAAGCTTTCTTT. This sequence encodes CAISESQEVWRGEAFF.

J is TRBJ2-7 and V is TRBV27, with 8 bases fitting TRBD2. The J segment lost 0 bases and the V segment lost 5 bases, leaving 12 bases of the junction unmatched. CDR3 size: 17 residues. CDR1 is MNHEY, CDR2 SMNVEV, per germline (reference sequence). The CDR3 DNA follows: TGTGCCAGCAGTAGAAACGGACTAGCTGCCAGCTCCTACGAGCAGTACTTC. It translates to CASSRNGLAASSYEQYF.

The V gene is TRBV25-1, the J gene TRBJ1-2; D not certain. Germline CDR1 MGHDK, CDR2 SYGVNS. CDR3 length: 13 amino acids. The ends were cut back, 5 bases at V and 2 bases at J, with 9 bases in the middle. CDR3 protein: CASSPQANYGYTF. The DNA for the CDR3 is TGTGCCAGCAGTCCTCAGGCCAACTATGGCTACACCTTC.

This chain joins TRBV27 and TRBJ2-1; D is unresolved. CDR3 size: 14 residues. The V gene lost 5 bases and the J gene lost 2 bases, with 10 bases spanning the gap. Germline V gene lookup returns CDR1 MNHEY and CDR2 SMNVEV (reference sequence). The CDR3 DNA sequence: TGTGCCAGCAGTCTGACAAGCACCTACAATGAGCAGTTCTTC. The encoded protein is CASSLTSTYNEQFF.

The V gene is TRBV27, the J gene TRBJ2-7; no firm D call. CDR1 is MNHEY and CDR2 is SMNVEV in the germline V gene (reference sequence). Trimming removed 10 bases at V and 3 bases at J, with 16 bases between. The CDR3 sequence is 13 residues long. CDR3 sequence reads: CAIASGNLYEQYF. CDR3 in DNA: TGTGCCATCGCCTCCGGCAACCTCTACGAGCAGTACTTC.

CDR3 bases: TGCGCCAGCAGCTCAGCACCTCAGGGTTACCGGGGCGGGGCGTACAATGAGCAGTTCTTC. Residues: CASSSAPQGYRGGAYNEQFF. The chain is built from TRBV5-1 and TRBJ2-1, with a weak D call TRBD2 (6 bases). Trimming took 3 bases from V and 4 from J, leaving 29 bases between them. The germline V gene encodes CDR1 SGHRS and CDR2 YFSETQ. This CDR3 contains 20 residues.

Note on this clone: The same CDR3 is also encoded by other DNA sequences in this sample. The rearrangement joins TRBV27 to TRBJ2-7, with D hard to call. The V end lost 4 bases, the J end lost 2 bases, and 9 bases lay between the germline ends. The CDR3 has 13 amino acids. Germline V gene data show CDR1 as MNHEY and CDR2 as SMNVEV (reference sequence). The CDR3 bases are TGTGCCAGCAGTTATGGCAGCACCTACGAGCAGTACTTC. Translating gives CASSYGSTYEQYF.

The chain links TRBV9 to TRBJ1-1; D remains ambiguous. There are 15 residues in the CDR3. Trimming stripped 3 bases from V and 4 bases from J, with 16 bases between. CDR1 is SGDLS and CDR2 is YYNGEE in the germline V gene. DNA of the CDR3: TGTGCCAGCAGCGCTAATCGCGGTCCATTCACTGAAGCTTTCTTT. Its protein is CASSANRGPFTEAFF.